What follows are 27 T cell receptor beta chains derived from one specimen sequenced in a study of T-cell memory formation after mild COVID-19 (dated by TCRdb to about 2021). Library method: 5' RACE. Sequencing relied on an Illumina NovaSeq 6000. The public reads were reprocessed in TCRdb via fastp at Q25 and MiXCR, keeping in-frame beta chains. Each record represents a unique CDR3 protein, reported with the most common genes and DNA among its rows. The sample yields about 470,000 distinct CDR3 sequences; more than 20% were counted once. About an eighth of the sample goes to the ten largest clones. Sequencing was carried out using PBMCs or a T cell subset sorted from them (not recorded which). The receptors shown here come from an adult woman who had mild COVID-19 (a few samples of this study predate the infection). The sample titles of this study are shuffled in the database, so cell type and time point are left out; the donor was told from shared clones.

On this clonotype: No conserved phenylalanine or tryptophan ends this CDR3, so it is likely a read error. The DNA is omitted, as the CDR3 cannot be located on it reliably, and the CDR3 follows TCRdb's listing. The chain uses TRBV6-6 and TRBJ2-1; no DNA check was done on the table's D call, TRBD1. The CDR3 length is 13 residues, termini included. The V gene's germline CDR1 is MNHNY and CDR2 SVGAGI (reference sequence). The CDR3 reads CASSYPQGSGVVS.

This clonotype was counted a few times. The chain has TRBV29-1 and TRBJ1-2; 7 nucleotides match TRBD1. Trimming cost V 4 bases and J 0 bases; bases outside gene matches: 5. This CDR3 has 14 amino acids. Germline lookup yields CDR1 SQVTM and CDR2 ANQGSEA. This CDR3 reads CSVGGTAPNYGYTF. DNA of the CDR3: TGCAGCGTTGGAGGGACAGCTCCTAACTATGGCTACACCTTC.

The chain carries TRBV29-1 and TRBJ1-1, with 10 bases matching TRBD1. In germline, CDR1 is SQVTM, CDR2 ANQGSEA. V shed 8 bases and J 4 bases; nucleotides not matched to a gene: 7. The CDR3 spans 13 residues. The CDR3 protein is CSTRQGAVTEAFF. CDR3 in DNA: TGCAGCACGAGACAGGGGGCTGTCACTGAAGCTTTCTTT.

The chain combines TRBV29-1 with TRBJ2-2; D is possibly TRBD1 (5 bases). Trimming stripped 8 bases from V and 5 bases from J, with 12 bases between. CDR1 and CDR2 (germline): SQVTM, ANQGSEA. The CDR3 contains 12 residues. CDR3 coding DNA: TGCAGCTCGCACTCAGGGACCGGGGAGCTGTTTTTT. Its translation: CSSHSGTGELFF.

This clonotype was observed a few times. The rearrangement joins TRBV12-3 or TRBV12-4 to TRBJ1-2; 8 bases align to TRBD1. This CDR3 has 15 residues. V shed 2 bases and J 4 bases; nucleotides not matched to a gene: 6. The CDR3 DNA follows: TGTGCCAGCAGTTTATCGGCAGGGGGCATCTATGGCTACACCTTC. This sequence encodes CASSLSAGGIYGYTF.

The gene calls are TRBV12-3 or TRBV12-4 and TRBJ2-7, with a tentative D call TRBD2 (8 bases). Trimming stripped 7 bases from V and 5 bases from J, with 21 bases between. This CDR3 contains 15 residues. The CDR3 sequence is CASTLGGGGPHEQYF. CDR3 nucleotide sequence: TGTGCCAGCACCCTAGGGGGCGGGGGGCCGCACGAGCAGTACTTC.

In this sample, this clonotype turned up a few times. This chain joins TRBV5-1 and TRBJ1-1; D not certain. The germline V gene encodes CDR1 SGHRS and CDR2 YFSETQ. Between the trimmed V and J ends, which lost 0 bases and 3 bases, there was a span of 12 bases. The CDR3 is 15 residues long. The DNA for the CDR3 is TGCGCCAGCAGCTTGGTAGTAGGACCGGACACTGAAGCTTTCTTT. Protein: CASSLVVGPDTEAFF.

The chain is built from TRBV5-1 and TRBJ2-7; tentatively, D is TRBD2 (7 bases). Trimming took 0 bases from V and 5 from J, leaving 12 bases between them. CDR1 and CDR2 (germline): SGHRS, YFSETQ. The CDR3 loop spans 14 amino acids. As DNA, the CDR3 is TGCGCCAGCAGCTTGGAATGGGGGGGGCACGAGCAGTACTTC. Its protein is CASSLEWGGHEQYF.

The chain carries TRBV7-2 and TRBJ1-1; D might be TRBD1 (6 bases). Trimming took off 2 bases at V and 3 bases at J, with 13 bases between the two ends. The germline V gene encodes CDR1 SGHTA and CDR2 FQGNSA. This CDR3 contains 15 residues. The CDR3 loop is CASSLRGGSDTEAFF. The CDR3 nucleotides are TGTGCCAGCAGCTTAAGGGGGGGCAGCGACACTGAAGCTTTCTTT.

The rearrangement links TRBV6-2 or TRBV6-3 to TRBJ2-1; D ambiguous. This CDR3 is 18 amino acids long. CDR1 MNHEY and CDR2 SVGEGT come from the germline V gene. The germline V and J ends were trimmed by 0 bases and 3 bases, with 18 bases remaining between them. The CDR3 loop is CASSYSQVPLVGYNEQFF. DNA of the CDR3: TGTGCCAGCAGTTACTCGCAGGTTCCCCTCGTCGGCTACAATGAGCAGTTCTTC.

This clonotype was counted only a few times. The chain employs TRBV7-9 and TRBJ2-1; 9 bases map to TRBD2. Germline CDR1 and CDR2: SEHNR and FQNEAQ (reference sequence). Germline trimming cut 3 bases from V and 2 bases from J; bases unmatched to any gene: 5. The length of the CDR3 is 16 residues. The CDR3, as DNA: TGTGCCAGCAGCTTTCCTAGCGGGGCTACCTACAATGAGCAGTTCTTC. Translated, it gives CASSFPSGATYNEQFF.

The sample holds a few counts of this clonotype. The CDR3 sequence: CASSPDRFNYGYTF. The CDR3 region has the DNA TGTGCCAGCAGTCCGGACAGGTTTAACTATGGCTACACCTTC. The chain recombines TRBV7-2 with TRBJ1-2; 7 nucleotides align to TRBD1. The V and J ends lost 6 bases and 1 base, in that order; junction bases with no gene match: 5. The germline V gene encodes CDR1 SGHTA and CDR2 FQGNSA. This CDR3 is 14 amino acids long.

This clonotype came up a few times. The chain joins TRBV27 to TRBJ1-1; D gene unclear. The CDR3 is 14 residues long. V lost 1 base and J 4 bases, leaving 10 bases between the germline ends. Per germline, CDR1 MNHEY and CDR2 SMNVEV (reference sequence). The CDR3 is CASSLWGLSTEAFF. The CDR3 DNA reads as TGTGCCAGCAGTTTATGGGGTTTGAGCACTGAAGCTTTCTTT.

The chain joins TRBV7-9 to TRBJ2-7; 8 bases map to TRBD1. The germline V gene has CDR1 SEHNR and CDR2 FQNEAQ (reference sequence). The length of the CDR3 is 16 residues. After removal of 1 base from V and 5 bases from J, the junction contained 10 bases not matched to a gene. Written as DNA, the CDR3 is TGTGCCAGCAGCTTAGGCCGGACAGGGAACGCCCACGAGCAGTACTTC. It yields the protein CASSLGRTGNAHEQYF. The whole variable domain, filled in from reference TRBV7-9 and TRBJ2-7, reads DTGVSQNPRHKITKRGQNVTFRCDPISEHNRLYWYRQTLGQGPEFLTYFQNEAQLEKSRLLSDRFSAERPKGSFSTLEIQRTEQGDSAMYLCASSLGRTGNAHEQYFGPGTRLTVT.

The table lists this clonotype with a few counts. The chain is built from TRBV30 and TRBJ1-1, with a tentative D call TRBD1 (5 bases). V dropped 0 bases and J dropped 5 bases, with 19 bases sitting between them. Germline CDR1 reads GTSNPN; CDR2 reads SVGIG (reference sequence). This CDR3 comprises 16 residues. The CDR3 sequence: CAWSVELTGTRTEAFF. CDR3 nucleotides: TGTGCCTGGAGTGTAGAATTGACGGGGACGAGGACTGAAGCTTTCTTT.

This chain joins TRBV18 and TRBJ2-1, with 7 bases matching TRBD2. Germline trimming cut 6 bases from V and 6 bases from J; bases unmatched to any gene: 8. The CDR3 runs 14 residues. Germline CDR1 and CDR2: KGHSH and LQKENI. The CDR3 DNA sequence: TGTGCCAGCTCGCCCGGGACTAACTCCAATGAGCAGTTCTTC. It yields the protein CASSPGTNSNEQFF.

This clonotype was detected a few times. This chain links TRBV29-1 with TRBJ2-7; the D gene could be TRBD1 or TRBD2 (5 bases each). Germline V gives CDR1 SQVTM, CDR2 ANQGSEA. Trimming shortened V by 3 bases and J by 6 bases, and 18 bases separated the two germline ends. CDR3 length: 14 amino acids. CDR3 nucleotides: TGCAGCGTTGAGCACGGGTCCGATGGGGGCGAGCAGTACTTC. As protein: CSVEHGSDGGEQYF.

The rearrangement links TRBV24-1 to TRBJ1-1; TRBD1 is a possible D gene (6 bases). V lost 2 bases and J 8 bases, leaving 11 bases between the germline ends. Per the germline V gene, CDR1 is KGHDR and CDR2 is SFDVKD. This CDR3 has 13 residues. CDR3 region: CATSDYKDREAFF. CDR3 DNA sequence: TGTGCCACCAGTGATTACAAGGACAGAGAAGCTTTCTTT.

The chain has TRBV7-9 and TRBJ2-7; D is uncertain. The V end lost 3 bases, the J end lost 7 bases, and 13 bases lay between the germline ends. CDR3 length equals 13 residues. Germline CDR1 is SEHNR and CDR2 is FQNEAQ (reference sequence). The CDR3 loop is CASSFPSNLEQYF. In nucleotides, the CDR3 is TGTGCCAGCAGCTTTCCCTCGAACCTTGAGCAGTACTTC.

This chain uses TRBV12-5 with TRBJ2-1, with D uncertain. Trimming took 1 base from V and 12 from J, leaving 7 bases between them. CDR3 size: 11 residues. The V gene's germline CDR1 is LGHNT and CDR2 FRNRAP. The CDR3 spells CASGLGLGQFF. The CDR3 DNA reads TGTGCTAGTGGTTTGGGGCTCGGGCAGTTCTTC.

This clonotype was seen a handful of times. This chain links TRBV15 with TRBJ2-1, with D possibly being TRBD2 (5 bases). In germline, CDR1 is LNHNV, CDR2 YYDKDF (reference sequence). This CDR3 has 13 amino acids. The V end was cut by 5 bases, the J end by 8 bases, with 13 bases between. CDR3 DNA: TGTGCCACCAGCCTCGGGGAAAGTCATGAGCAGTTCTTC. Amino acid sequence: CATSLGESHEQFF.

The rearrangement uses TRBV7-9 and TRBJ2-3; D may be TRBD2 (6 bases). Germline V gene lookup returns CDR1 SEHNR and CDR2 FQNEAQ (reference sequence). Trimming took 3 bases from V and 5 from J, leaving 18 bases between them. The CDR3 spans 16 residues. This chain's CDR3 is CASSFPRPLGGDTQYF. CDR3 bases: TGTGCCAGCAGCTTTCCCCGGCCCTTGGGGGGAGATACGCAGTATTTT.

The chain employs TRBV2 and TRBJ1-4, with 10 bases that match TRBD1. CDR3 size: 16 residues. Trimming took 6 bases from V and 3 from J; bases not matched to a gene: 7. CDR1 and CDR2 (germline): SNHLY, FYNNEI. This CDR3 reads CASSLTGGASNEKLFF. CDR3 sequence (DNA): TGTGCCAGCAGCCTGACAGGGGGCGCCTCTAATGAAAAACTGTTTTTT.

This clonotype came up a few times. The chain has TRBV6-5 and TRBJ2-5; 10 bases fit TRBD2. V lost 2 bases, J lost 5 bases, and 5 bases stayed unmatched. The CDR3 runs 15 residues. In germline, CDR1 is MNHEY, CDR2 SVGAGI. CDR3 protein: CASSYKRGGRETQYF. In nucleotides, the CDR3 is TGTGCCAGCAGTTACAAGCGGGGGGGCCGGGAGACCCAGTACTTC.

This clonotype appeared a few times. The gene calls are TRBV5-1 and TRBJ1-5; the match to TRBD1 covers 9 bases. The CDR3 covers 15 residues. V shed 0 bases, J shed 2 bases, and the junction held 0 bases outside the gene matches. Germline CDR1 reads SGHRS; CDR2 reads YFSETQ. CDR3 nucleotide sequence: TGCGCCAGCAGCTTGGGGGACAGGGGCAATCAGCCCCAGCATTTT. This translates into CASSLGDRGNQPQHF. The full variable domain, rest sourced from reference TRBV5-1 and TRBJ1-5, is KAGVTQTPRYLIKTRGQQVTLSCSPISGHRSVSWYQQTPGQGLQFLFEYFSETQRNKGNFPGRFSGRQFSNSRSEMNVSTLELGDSALYLCASSLGDRGNQPQHFGDGTRLSIL.

The table lists this clonotype with a count of one. DNA for the CDR3: TGCGCCAGCAGCTTGAATATCGGGATGAGGGCAGATACGCAGTATTTT. It translates to CASSLNIGMRADTQYF. The chain employs TRBV5-1 and TRBJ2-3; tentative D call: TRBD2 (5 bases). Per the germline V gene, CDR1 is SGHRS and CDR2 is YFSETQ. The CDR3 is 16 residues long. The V gene lost 1 base and the J gene lost 4 bases, with 16 bases spanning the gap.

This chain uses TRBV4-3 with TRBJ1-3; no clear D gene. The ends were cut back, 0 bases at V and 2 bases at J, with 11 bases in the middle. The CDR3 spans 16 residues. CDR1 is LGHNA, CDR2 YSLEER, per germline. CDR3: CASSQDWSLAGNTIYF. CDR3 nucleotide sequence: TGCGCCAGCAGCCAAGATTGGTCGCTAGCTGGAAACACCATATATTTT.